This TCR beta chain was identified in a study of shared clonotypes between healthy human individuals (dated by TCRdb to the early 2020s). Broadly, across the study: The cohort included a few men and a couple of women between 18 and 49 years of age. For each donor, three plates each were used for CD4 naive and CD4 memory, two plates were used for CD8 naive, and one plate was used for CD8 memory. To estimate repertoire size and how much clonotype sharing occurs between individuals, the study deeply sequenced the blood TCR repertoires of several healthy adults. To increase sequencing depth and limit assay-specific biases, different laboratories used diverse techniques to prepare libraries and sequence TCR repertoires. Leukapheresis yielded between about 0.94 and 9 billion PBMCs per donor. The full study reports these points: Across a few donors, approximately 5% of naive CD4, 3.5% of naive CD8, about 2% of memory CD4, and 0.3% to 0.45% of memory CD8 clonotypes were shared. Because the study included a small number of donors, the genetic and exposure-history diversity represented was limited. Clonotypes shared by all four sorted-subset donors showed higher generation probabilities than non-shared clonotypes. Incomplete sequencing was indicated by rarefaction of sorted-subset datasets, despite the large sequencing depth. Only blood was sampled, and tissue TCR repertoires likely differ from those in blood. Naive subsets generally had larger estimated clonotype richness than memory subsets. Pairwise subsampling led to the expectation that sequencing depth would affect the degree of clonotype sharing among donors.

The donors were healthy, HIV-negative adults who had no recently reported acute infections or vaccinations. Only Caucasian adults living in Nashville, Tennessee, USA were represented among the donors. Magnetic negative selection was used to enrich CD4+ T cells, after which naive cells were positively selected on CD45RA and the negative fraction became the memory subset. Blood was obtained by leukapheresis, after which PBMCs were separated by Ficoll-Histopaque density gradient centrifugation and cryopreserved in liquid nitrogen vapor phase. Analytical flow cytometry was used to check the purity and quantity of every magnetically sorted T cell population. Genomic DNA was isolated from every sorted fraction and measured by UV absorbance on a Nanodrop 2000c. Concerning this clone itself: Its antigen is unknown. Base qualities are not provided; no much larger clone lies one nucleotide away.

The V end loses 2 bases and the J end loses 4 bases, and a stretch of 30 bases separates them. The CDR3, cysteine through phenylalanine, is 20 amino acids long. CDR3 DNA only is kept here, 60 bases in frame from base 1. The CDR1 and CDR2 encoded by the germline V gene are KGHSH and LQKENI. Using the deep immunoSEQ assay, multiplex PCR amplified TCR CDR3 regions from genomic DNA. Genomic DNA extracted from each cell subset was distributed evenly over all wells of several immunoSEQ 96-well plates, and each plate served as one replicate. For sorted subsets, each replicate PCR was loaded with 150 to 250 ng genomic DNA, equivalent to roughly 30,000 T cell genomes. Purified libraries were quantified with a Qubit 3.0 fluorometer, sized on a Bioanalyzer 2100, and re-quantified with the KAPA Library Quantification kit. Every immunoSEQ 96-well plate was sequenced on a separate single-read 150-cycle Illumina NextSeq 550 flow cell. Regarding the original processing steps: Because only junctional sequences without quality scores were contained in the immunoSEQ output, filtering matching that applied to full-length reads could not be performed. Sequences were annotated with PyIR, a Python wrapper for IgBLAST v1.9, and V/J genes and CDR3 were assigned using IMGT germline references. Reads were removed for weak V/J assignments (E-value above 1e-6), missing CDR3, stop codons, out-of-frame junctions, or ambiguous translated residues. A V3J clonotype was defined by an identical inferred V gene, J gene, and CDR3 amino acid sequence. Percentage overlap between repertoires was calculated by dividing the number of shared unique clonotypes by the size of the smaller repertoire. Richness of each repertoire was evaluated using RTK rarefaction, the Chao1 estimator, and Recon v2.1 estimates of unobserved clonotypes. Generation probabilities were computed with OLGA for all TCRbeta clonotypes obtained by the gDNA method from a handful of donors. TCRdb stores this immuneACCESS table with in-frame sequences only. Part of the clones is absent; in the studies checked, under half of the shortfall reflects unresolved V genes, and no reason is known for the rest. V and J calls and clone size come straight from that table; D and trimming were deduced from the DNA. The sample data list 1.6 million or so clones, and approximately 97% of these were observed just once. More than 0.9% of the sample lies in the top ten.

The source of this sequence is a man younger than 45 in good health. Material for sequencing was naive CD4+ T cells sorted from blood. Reading the label with the study, this specimen's cell subset or site is: CD45RA+ positively selected. In this chain, TRBV18 is recombined with TRBJ2-7; matching of 5 bases hints at TRBD2 as the D gene. The DNA sequence reads TGTGCCAGCTCACCAAATCGAGGGTCAACGATGCGAACCGGTCGATACGAGCAGTACTTC. This translates into CASSPNRGSTMRTGRYEQYF.